The following is a T cell receptor beta chain sequence with its context. The sample belongs to a study of blood T cell repertoires in COVID-19. Study-wide context: The United States, Italy and Spain were the sources of the acute and convalescent COVID-19 samples. From T cells, B-cell-depleted T cells, or PBMCs came the material, which was cDNA or gDNA.

After removal of 8 bases from V and 0 bases from J, the junction contained 7 bases not matched to a gene. The V gene's germline CDR1 is SNHLY and CDR2 FYNNEI. The CDR3 is 15 amino acids. Sequenced by immunoSEQ multiplex PCR; TCRdb stores in-frame clones only, minus some. In the table there are under 250,000 clones, approximately 81% of which are singletons. The rearrangement uses TRBV2 and TRBJ1-3, with TRBD1 matching over 7 bases. Sequences were obtained from peripheral blood. The source is a woman older than 75 with acute or convalescent COVID-19. CDR3 sequence: CASARQGLSGNTIYF. CDR3 DNA sequence: TGTGCCAGCGCGAGACAGGGCCTCTCTGGAAACACCATATATTTT.